These T cell receptor beta chains were read from a single sample in a study of shared clonotypes between healthy human individuals. Sequenced by immunoSEQ multiplex PCR; TCRdb stores in-frame clones only, minus some. The table has 1,500,000 or so clones, roughly 96% seen once. Source material: naive CD4+ T cells sorted from blood. Receptors were obtained from a young man in good health. CDR3s leave out the opening cysteine and the closing phenylalanine or tryptophan. A D gene is named only where the DNA matches it firmly.

v_gene: TRBV7-9
d_gene: TRBD1
j_gene: TRBJ2-2
CDR3aa: ATGQGGGTGELF

v_gene: TRBV18
d_gene: TRBD1
j_gene: TRBJ1-1
CDR3aa: ASSQGTGDLEAF

v_gene: TRBV6-5
d_gene: TRBD1
j_gene: TRBJ1-1
CDR3aa: ASSSLDRVAF

v_gene: TRBV19
d_gene: -
j_gene: TRBJ2-5
CDR3aa: ASSIKGKETQY

v_gene: TRBV7-9
d_gene: TRBD2
j_gene: TRBJ2-1
CDR3aa: ASSLAPGLENNEQF

v_gene: TRBV7-3
d_gene: -
j_gene: TRBJ2-3
CDR3aa: ASSRSGADTQY

v_gene: TRBV5-1
d_gene: TRBD2
j_gene: TRBJ2-7
CDR3aa: ASRDYTSGRAWEQY

v_gene: TRBV10-3
d_gene: -
j_gene: TRBJ1-3
CDR3aa: AISERASSGNTIY

v_gene: TRBV6-1
d_gene: -
j_gene: TRBJ2-6
CDR3aa: ASRRYSSGANVLT

v_gene: TRBV5-1
d_gene: TRBD1
j_gene: TRBJ1-1
CDR3aa: ASSAGQGPGVSEAF

v_gene: TRBV6-6
d_gene: -
j_gene: TRBJ2-7
CDR3aa: ASRASSKNYEQY

v_gene: TRBV7-6
d_gene: TRBD2
j_gene: TRBJ2-1
CDR3aa: ASSSLAVINNEQF

v_gene: TRBV6-5
d_gene: TRBD2
j_gene: TRBJ2-7
CDR3aa: ASSNRLAGASEQY

v_gene: TRBV6-5
d_gene: TRBD1
j_gene: TRBJ1-2
CDR3aa: ASSSGQGYYGYT

v_gene: TRBV11-1
d_gene: -
j_gene: TRBJ2-7
CDR3aa: ASAQAASYEQY

v_gene: TRBV9
d_gene: TRBD1
j_gene: TRBJ1-2
CDR3aa: ASSPGTGYGYT

v_gene: TRBV28
d_gene: -
j_gene: TRBJ1-4
CDR3aa: ASSKLGTNEKLF

v_gene: TRBV7-9
d_gene: -
j_gene: TRBJ1-3
CDR3aa: ASSPRIGRASGNTIY

v_gene: TRBV7-2
d_gene: TRBD1
j_gene: TRBJ2-1
CDR3aa: ASSLGTGVGEQF

v_gene: TRBV9
d_gene: TRBD1
j_gene: TRBJ2-3
CDR3aa: ASSADRGSPDTQY

v_gene: TRBV5-5
d_gene: -
j_gene: TRBJ1-2
CDR3aa: ASSLTAPYGYT

v_gene: TRBV7-9
d_gene: -
j_gene: TRBJ1-4
CDR3aa: ASSATGSNEKLF

v_gene: TRBV5-5
d_gene: -
j_gene: TRBJ2-3
CDR3aa: ASSLGLHTDTQY

v_gene: TRBV5-1
d_gene: TRBD2
j_gene: TRBJ2-3
CDR3aa: ASSPWTSGMGIDTQY

v_gene: TRBV28
d_gene: -
j_gene: TRBJ1-4
CDR3aa: ASSAGTHNEKLF

v_gene: TRBV5-8
d_gene: -
j_gene: TRBJ2-4
CDR3aa: ASSLLGGNIQY

v_gene: TRBV7-2
d_gene: TRBD2
j_gene: TRBJ2-7
CDR3aa: ASSLVPLAGHYEQY

v_gene: TRBV15
d_gene: -
j_gene: TRBJ2-7
CDR3aa: ATSRESIGLAYEQY

v_gene: TRBV28
d_gene: TRBD1
j_gene: TRBJ2-6
CDR3aa: ASRDRGFAGANVLT